This TCR beta chain appears in the sequencing data of a study of shared clonotypes between healthy human individuals. Study-wide results and caveats: What naive subsets generally showed was a larger estimated richness than memory subsets showed.

Several immunoSEQ 96-well plates shared each subset's DNA, each plate a replicate. Profiled with immunoSEQ multiplex PCR; TCRdb holds only in-frame clones, not every one. The repertoire holds 230,000 or so clones, with 60% to 70% as singletons. As concerns this clone: Its antigen is still unknown.

Donors comprised healthy HIV-negative adults lacking recent acute infections or vaccinations. Each donor was a Caucasian adult residing in Nashville, Tennessee. There are 17 residues in the CDR3. The V and J ends lost 2 bases and 2 bases respectively, with 19 bases between them. The germline V gene has CDR1 LGHNA and CDR2 YNFKEQ. V is TRBV4-2 and J is TRBJ2-7, with D possibly being TRBD1 (5 bases). Sequencing was performed on memory CD4+ T cells sorted from blood. Regarding subset: CD45RA-negative fraction. This receptor was taken from a man aged 25-40 years in good health. The CDR3 DNA reads TGTGCCAGCAGCCAACTCGGAAGTACAGGACGCCCCTACGAGCAGTACTTC. Its translation is CASSQLGSTGRPYEQYF.